This TCR beta chain was recovered during a study of beta chain features in type 1 diabetes (dated by TCRdb to 2017 to 2018). Regarding the complete study: Mean age, gender distribution, total cell number and subset yield were not different between patients and healthy donors. A total of around 110,000,000 sorted cells were examined across all samples, and RNA yield correlated strongly with the number of cells per subset. In the study, TCRB repertoires of sorted circulating CD4+ T cell subsets from recently diagnosed type 1 diabetes patients were compared with those of matched healthy donors. Whereas all 30 or so donors provided naive and central memory subsets, regulatory and stem cell-like memory subsets were isolated from just 8 patients and about 8 healthy donors. On the study overall, not on this receptor specifically: The naive, central memory and regulatory TCRB repertoires appeared to resemble one another more closely among patients than among healthy donors. Shorter templates might be favored by PCR, yet because patient and control samples were amplified and corrected together, any such skew would affect both groups equally. Only small numbers of individuals were included in the HLA sub-analyses, which left unresolved whether HLA type had any influence on TCRB rearrangement. Patients with type 1 diabetes made fewer insertions and deleted more nucleotides at VDJ recombination sites, implying thymic rearrangement abnormalities. Because cDNA rather than genomic DNA was sequenced, highly expressing activated cells could have been over-represented, although no difference in activation and CD3 levels was found between groups. A moderate but significant shortening of TCRB CDR3 length was observed in type 1 diabetes patients in all four CD4+ subsets.

All of the isolated RNA was reverse transcribed with the High Capacity cDNA Reverse Transcription Kit, so expressed TCRB transcripts were sequenced. Deep immunoSEQ sequencing was performed on naive, central memory and regulatory T cell samples, with an average of roughly 3.6 million total reads per sample. Sorted cells were lysed in RLT buffer and RNA was extracted with DNase-treated RNeasy Micro or Mini kits, depending on cell number. Each cell subset was processed on its own to prevent cross-contamination, while patient and healthy donor samples were processed together. TCRB sequences were amplified from cDNA with the immunoSEQ multiplex PCR, producing 87-bp fragments spanning the CDR3 region. Amplicons were sequenced on the Illumina HiSeq platform. The original methods were these. Synthetic template baselines were used to correct PCR bias computationally, reads within Hamming distance 2 were collapsed together, and singletons that could not be merged were discarded. Reads were aligned to IMGT to assign V, D and J genes, CDR3 length, and insertions or deletions at six rearrangement sites. Clonotype counts were normalized to sorted cell number within each subset before computing true diversity and Gini coefficients with the tcR R package. The overlap coefficient, calculated on TCRB nucleotide sequences, was used to quantify repertoire sharing. As a proxy for the pre-selection repertoire, out-of-frame TCRB sequences from naive cells were analyzed. Entries here come from immuneACCESS through TCRdb and include only in-frame sequences with V and J called. Some clones fail to appear in such tables; in the studies checked, an unresolved V gene covers under half of the shortfall, and the cause of the remainder is unknown. Clone size and the V and J calls come from that table; the DNA yielded D and trimming. The sample table contains 200,000 to 250,000 clones; only one count was recorded for about 71% of them. The top ten hold 0.053% of the sample.

Each donor gave one peripheral blood draw, averaging roughly 0.11 L, which was collected into heparinised tubes. Naive, central memory, regulatory and stem cell-like memory CD4+ T cells were sorted on a BD FACSAria II using a panel including CD45RO, CCR7, CD25, CD127, CD95 and CD27. All sorted populations exceeded 98% purity. PBMCs were separated immediately by Lymphoprep density gradient centrifugation and were stained directly, without being cultured. To minimize batch effects, samples were stained and sorted in pairs, one healthy donor with one patient per experiment. The CDR3 numbers 14 residues from cysteine through phenylalanine. The retained sequence is limited to the CDR3, 42 bases, with the frame set at the first base. Based on the germline V gene, the CDR1 and CDR2 sequences are SGHRS and YFSETQ. The junction shows trimming of 1 base on V and 4 bases on J, and the gene matches do not reach 3 bases of it.

In the case of this clone: Its binding antigen is unknown. One base away there is no much larger clone; base qualities are not given.

The sample consisted of naive CD4+ T cells from blood. This sample's cell subset or site label indicates: true naive CD4+ T cells. The clonotype originates from a man aged 25 to 40 in good health. The receptor chain draws on TRBV5-1 and TRBJ2-3, with 7 bases matching TRBD2. CDR3 loop: CASSLPRGADTQYF. The DNA reads TGCGCCAGCAGCTTGCCCCGGGGGGCAGATACGCAGTATTTT.